This paragraph covers one TCR beta chain sequence. This sample is part of a study of beta chain features in type 1 diabetes. The isolated RNA, all of it, was reverse transcribed, so expressed TCRB transcripts were what got sequenced. Assay used: immunoSEQ multiplex PCR; TCRdb lists only in-frame clones, some missing. The sample has about 300,000 clones, around 7.8% seen once. Source material: central memory CD4+ T cells from blood. The source is a young woman in good health.

The CDR3 loop reads CASSLGGDRQFF. CDR3 DNA sequence: TGTGCCAGCAGCTTGGGCGGGGACAGGCAGTTCTTC. This chain links TRBV7-6 with TRBJ2-1, with a tentative D call TRBD1 (7 bases). The CDR3 extends over 12 amino acids. The germline V gene encodes CDR1 SGHVS and CDR2 FNYEAQ. Trimming removed 3 bases at V and 12 bases at J, with 12 bases between.